This T cell receptor (beta chain) was documented in a study of blood T cell repertoires in COVID-19. Study at large: Sample material is recorded as cDNA or gDNA derived from T cells, B-cell-depleted T cells, or PBMCs.

The study drew participants aged about 18 to 90 years from some 24 US areas. Only in-frame clones appear in the TCRdb table, and some are missing; sequencing was by immunoSEQ multiplex PCR. The table includes roughly 300,000 clones, 80% to 90% detected once. Germline V gene lookup returns CDR1 SGHTA and CDR2 FQGNSA. The CDR3 totals 14 residues. V lost 4 bases, J lost 4 bases, and 6 bases stayed unmatched. The sample taken for sequencing was PBMCs or T cells enriched from blood (not recorded which). The clonotype was recovered from a woman in her thirties or forties with acute COVID-19. The chain is built from TRBV7-2 and TRBJ1-2; 7 positions agree with TRBD1. Here the CDR3 DNA reads TGTGCCAGCAGCTCGCAGACAGGGACCTATGGCTACACCTTC. Protein sequence: CASSSQTGTYGYTF. Variable domain in full (rest from reference TRBV7-2 and TRBJ1-2): GAGVSQSPSNKVTEKGKDVELRCDPISGHTALYWYRQSLGQGLEFLIYFQGNSAPDKSGLPSDRFSAERTGGSVSTLTIQRTQQEDSAVYLCASSSQTGTYGYTFGSGTRLTVV.